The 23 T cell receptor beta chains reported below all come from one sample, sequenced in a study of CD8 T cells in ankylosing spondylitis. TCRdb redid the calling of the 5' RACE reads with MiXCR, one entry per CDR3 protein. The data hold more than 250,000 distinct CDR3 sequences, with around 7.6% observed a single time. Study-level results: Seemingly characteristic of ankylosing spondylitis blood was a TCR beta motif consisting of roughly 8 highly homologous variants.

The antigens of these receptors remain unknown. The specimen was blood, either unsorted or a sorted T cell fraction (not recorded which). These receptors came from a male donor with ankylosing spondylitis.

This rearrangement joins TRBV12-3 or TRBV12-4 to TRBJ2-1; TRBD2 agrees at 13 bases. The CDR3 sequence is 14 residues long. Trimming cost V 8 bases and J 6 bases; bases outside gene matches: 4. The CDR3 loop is CASSGTSGVNEQFF. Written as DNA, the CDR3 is TGTGCCAGCTCCGGGACTAGCGGGGTCAATGAGCAGTTCTTC.

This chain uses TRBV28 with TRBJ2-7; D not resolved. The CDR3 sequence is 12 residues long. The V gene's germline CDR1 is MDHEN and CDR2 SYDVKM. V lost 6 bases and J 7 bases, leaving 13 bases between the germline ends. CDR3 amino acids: CASRVFPKEQYF. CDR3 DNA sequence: TGTGCCAGCAGAGTTTTCCCCAAGGAGCAGTACTTC.

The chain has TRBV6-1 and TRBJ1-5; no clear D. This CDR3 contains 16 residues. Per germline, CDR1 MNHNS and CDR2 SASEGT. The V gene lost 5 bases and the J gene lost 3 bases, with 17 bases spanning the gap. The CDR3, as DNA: TGTGCCAGCAGTCCCCATTCGGCAGGCGCCAATCAGCCCCAGCATTTT. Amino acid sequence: CASSPHSAGANQPQHF.

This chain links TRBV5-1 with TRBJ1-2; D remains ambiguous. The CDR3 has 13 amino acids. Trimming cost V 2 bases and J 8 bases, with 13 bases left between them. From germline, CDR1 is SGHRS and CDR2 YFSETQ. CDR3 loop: CASSLTDRRGYTF. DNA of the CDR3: TGCGCCAGCAGCTTAACGGACCGCCGCGGCTACACCTTC.

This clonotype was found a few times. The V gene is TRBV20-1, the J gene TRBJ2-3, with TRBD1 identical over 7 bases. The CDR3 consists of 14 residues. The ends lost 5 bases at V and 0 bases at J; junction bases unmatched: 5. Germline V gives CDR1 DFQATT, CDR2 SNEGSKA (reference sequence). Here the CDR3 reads CSAFRDSSTDTQYF. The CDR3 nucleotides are TGCAGTGCTTTCCGGGACAGCAGCACAGATACGCAGTATTTT.

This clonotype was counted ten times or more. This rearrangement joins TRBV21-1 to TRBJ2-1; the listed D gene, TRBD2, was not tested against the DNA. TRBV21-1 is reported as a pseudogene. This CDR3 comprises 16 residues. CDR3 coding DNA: TGTGCCAGCAGCGATCATGGGGCTAGCGGGAGGGATGAGCAGTTCTTC. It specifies CASSDHGASGRDEQFF.

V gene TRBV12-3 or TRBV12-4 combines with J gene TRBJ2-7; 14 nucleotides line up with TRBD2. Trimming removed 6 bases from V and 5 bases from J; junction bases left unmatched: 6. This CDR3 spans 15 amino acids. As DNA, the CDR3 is TGTGCCAGCAGCTGGACTAGCGGGAGGCAAAACGAGCAGTACTTC. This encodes CASSWTSGRQNEQYF.

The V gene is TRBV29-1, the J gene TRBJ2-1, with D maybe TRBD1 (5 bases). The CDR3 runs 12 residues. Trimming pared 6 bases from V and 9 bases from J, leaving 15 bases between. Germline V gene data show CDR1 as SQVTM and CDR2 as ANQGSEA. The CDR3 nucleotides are TGCAGCGTGGGGCAGTCCGACGGTGAGCAGTTCTTC. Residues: CSVGQSDGEQFF.

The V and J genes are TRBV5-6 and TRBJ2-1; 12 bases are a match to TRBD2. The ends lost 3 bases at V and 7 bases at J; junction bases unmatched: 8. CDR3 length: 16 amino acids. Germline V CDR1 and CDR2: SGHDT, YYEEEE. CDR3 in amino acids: CASSSLTSGRGNEQFF. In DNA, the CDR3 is TGTGCCAGCAGCTCCCTGACTAGCGGGAGAGGGAATGAGCAGTTCTTC.

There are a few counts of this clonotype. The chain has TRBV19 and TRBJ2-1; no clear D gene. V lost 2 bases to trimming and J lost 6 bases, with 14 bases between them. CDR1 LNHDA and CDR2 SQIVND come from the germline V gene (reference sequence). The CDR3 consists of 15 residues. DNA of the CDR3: TGTGCCAGTAGTATAATTACCCGAAGGGCCAATGAGCAGTTCTTC. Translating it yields CASSIITRRANEQFF.

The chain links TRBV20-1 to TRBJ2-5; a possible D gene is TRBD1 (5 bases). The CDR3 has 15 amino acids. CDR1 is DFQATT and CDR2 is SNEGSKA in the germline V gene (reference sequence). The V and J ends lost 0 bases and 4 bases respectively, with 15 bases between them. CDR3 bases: TGCAGTGCTAGAGATCAGCCAGGGTCTGTAGAGACCCAGTACTTC. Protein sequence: CSARDQPGSVETQYF.

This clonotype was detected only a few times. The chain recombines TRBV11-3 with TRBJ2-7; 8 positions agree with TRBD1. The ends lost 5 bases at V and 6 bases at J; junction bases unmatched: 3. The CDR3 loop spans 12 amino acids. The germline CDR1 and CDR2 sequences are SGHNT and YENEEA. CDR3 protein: CASSRQGSEQYF. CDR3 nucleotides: TGTGCCAGCAGCCGACAGGGGTCCGAGCAGTACTTC.

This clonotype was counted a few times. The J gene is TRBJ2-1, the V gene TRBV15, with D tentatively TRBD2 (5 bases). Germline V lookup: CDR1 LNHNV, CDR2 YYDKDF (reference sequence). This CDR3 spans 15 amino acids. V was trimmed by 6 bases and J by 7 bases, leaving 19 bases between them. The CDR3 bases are TGTGCCACCAGGACTAAGGCTAGCACAAGGAATGAGCAGTTCTTC. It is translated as CATRTKASTRNEQFF. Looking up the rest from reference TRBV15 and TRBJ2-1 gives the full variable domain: DAMVIQNPRYQVTQFGKPVTLSCSQTLNHNVMYWYQQKSSQAPKLLFHYYDKDFNNEADTPDNFQSRRPNTSFCFLDIRSPGLGDTAMYLCATRTKASTRNEQFFGPGTRLTVL.

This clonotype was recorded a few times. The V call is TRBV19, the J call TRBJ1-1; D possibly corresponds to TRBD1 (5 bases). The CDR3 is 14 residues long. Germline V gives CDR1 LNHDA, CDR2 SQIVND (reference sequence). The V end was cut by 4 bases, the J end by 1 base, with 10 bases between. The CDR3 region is CASSTDRPNTEAFF. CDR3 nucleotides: TGTGCCAGTAGTACCGACAGACCGAACACTGAAGCTTTCTTT. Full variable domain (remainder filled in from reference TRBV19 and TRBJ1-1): DGGITQSPKYLFRKEGQNVTLSCEQNLNHDAMYWYRQDPGQGLRLIYYSQIVNDFQKGDIAEGYSVSREKKESFPLTVTSAQKNPTAFYLCASSTDRPNTEAFFGQGTRLTVV.

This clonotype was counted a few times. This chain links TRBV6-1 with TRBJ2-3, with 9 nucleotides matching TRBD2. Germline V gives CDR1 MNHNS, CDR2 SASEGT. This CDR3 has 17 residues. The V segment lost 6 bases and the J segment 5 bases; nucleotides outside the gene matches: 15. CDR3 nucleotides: TGTGCCAGCAGCCGGGGGGACGGCGGGAGGGCCGTAGATACGCAGTATTTT. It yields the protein CASSRGDGGRAVDTQYF.

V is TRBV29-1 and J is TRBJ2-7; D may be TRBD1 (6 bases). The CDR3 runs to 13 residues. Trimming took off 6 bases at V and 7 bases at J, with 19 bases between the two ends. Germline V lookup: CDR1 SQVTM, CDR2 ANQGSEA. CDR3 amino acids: CSVQNLRDKEQYF. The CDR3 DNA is TGCAGCGTCCAAAATCTCCGGGACAAAGAGCAGTACTTC.

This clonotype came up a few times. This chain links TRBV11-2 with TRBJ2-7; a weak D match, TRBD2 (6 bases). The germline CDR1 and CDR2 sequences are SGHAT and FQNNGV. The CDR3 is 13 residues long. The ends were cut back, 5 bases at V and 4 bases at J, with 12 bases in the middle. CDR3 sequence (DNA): TGTGCCAGCAGCCCCCGGGACTTTTACGAGCAGTACTTC. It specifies CASSPRDFYEQYF.

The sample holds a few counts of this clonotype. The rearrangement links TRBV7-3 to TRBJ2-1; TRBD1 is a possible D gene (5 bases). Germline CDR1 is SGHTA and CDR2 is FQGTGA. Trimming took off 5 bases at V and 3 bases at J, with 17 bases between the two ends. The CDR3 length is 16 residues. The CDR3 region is CASSQGPSLHYNEQFF. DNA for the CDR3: TGTGCCAGCAGCCAGGGCCCCAGCCTCCACTACAATGAGCAGTTCTTC.

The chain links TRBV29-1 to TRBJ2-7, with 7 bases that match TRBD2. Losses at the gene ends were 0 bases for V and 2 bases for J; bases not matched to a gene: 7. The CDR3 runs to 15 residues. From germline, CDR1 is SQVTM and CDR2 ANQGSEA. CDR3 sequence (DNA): TGCAGCGTTGAAGATCAAATGGGAGGGCCCTACGAGCAGTACTTC. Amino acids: CSVEDQMGGPYEQYF.

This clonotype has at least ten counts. DNA for the CDR3: TGTGCCAGCAGTCAACAGGTAGAGGCCACTGAAGCTTTCTTT. It translates to CASSQQVEATEAFF. The chain combines TRBV12-3 or TRBV12-4 with TRBJ1-1; TRBD1 might be the D (5 bases). Trimming left V 5 bases short and J 4 bases short, with 14 bases between. The CDR3 extends over 14 amino acids.

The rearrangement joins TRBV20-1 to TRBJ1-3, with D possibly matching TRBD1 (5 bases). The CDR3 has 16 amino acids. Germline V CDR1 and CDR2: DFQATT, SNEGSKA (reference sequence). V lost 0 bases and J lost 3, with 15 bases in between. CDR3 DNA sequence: TGCAGTGCTAGAGATCTGGGGCAGGGTCGTGGAAACACCATATATTTT. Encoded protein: CSARDLGQGRGNTIYF.

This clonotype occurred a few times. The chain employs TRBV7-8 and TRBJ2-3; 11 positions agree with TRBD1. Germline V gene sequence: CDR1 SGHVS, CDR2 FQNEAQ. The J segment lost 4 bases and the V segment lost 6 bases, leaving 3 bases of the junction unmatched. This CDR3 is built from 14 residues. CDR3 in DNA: TGTGCCAGCAGGGACAGGGGGCGCGCAGATACGCAGTATTTT. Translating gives CASRDRGRADTQYF.

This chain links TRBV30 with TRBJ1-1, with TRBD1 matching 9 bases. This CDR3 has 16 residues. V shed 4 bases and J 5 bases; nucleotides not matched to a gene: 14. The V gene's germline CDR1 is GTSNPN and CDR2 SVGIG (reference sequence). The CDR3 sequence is CAWTGTGTGYGTEAFF. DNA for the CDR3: TGTGCCTGGACTGGGACCGGGACAGGGTATGGGACTGAAGCTTTCTTT.